This record concerns one TCR beta chain sequence. The sample comes from a study of OX40 agonist ivuxolimab in advanced cancers. V was clipped by 0 bases and J by 5 bases, with 10 bases between them. This CDR3 comprises 14 residues. Germline CDR1 and CDR2: SGHTA and FQGNSA. The data were produced by immunoSEQ multiplex PCR, yet TCRdb's version contains in-frame clones alone and is incomplete. The repertoire holds under 50,000 clones, with around nine tenths as singletons. This clonotype was sampled from an adult with an advanced solid tumor such as melanoma, head and neck, liver or kidney cancer. The chain recombines TRBV7-2 with TRBJ1-1; no definite D call. The sample in question was CD4+ or CD8+ T cells sorted from blood, obtained in a trial of the OX40 agonist ivuxolimab. The CDR3 region is CASSLASRPTEAFF. The CDR3 DNA reads as TGTGCCAGCAGCTTAGCGTCTAGGCCAACTGAAGCTTTCTTT.